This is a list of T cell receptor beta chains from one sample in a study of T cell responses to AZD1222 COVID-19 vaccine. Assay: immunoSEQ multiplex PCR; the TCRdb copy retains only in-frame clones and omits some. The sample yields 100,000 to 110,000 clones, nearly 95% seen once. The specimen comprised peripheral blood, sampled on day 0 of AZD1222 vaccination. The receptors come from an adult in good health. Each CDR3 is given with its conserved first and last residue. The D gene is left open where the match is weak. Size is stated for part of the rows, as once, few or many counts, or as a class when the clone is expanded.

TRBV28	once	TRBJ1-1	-	TGTGCCAGCAGTTTGTCGCAAGACACTGAAGCTTTCTTT	CASSLSQDTEAFF
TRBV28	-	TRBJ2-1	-	TGTGCCAGCAGTTTCGCGGCAGGGTTAGGCGAGCAGTTCTTC	CASSFAAGLGEQFF
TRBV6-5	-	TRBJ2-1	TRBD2	TGTGCCAGCACTACTAGCGGGGGGGAGTATGAGCAGTTCTTC	CASTTSGGEYEQFF
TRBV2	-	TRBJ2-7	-	TGTGCCAGCAGTGAAGCGCGAGGTCCTCTCTCCTACGAGCAGTACTTC	CASSEARGPLSYEQYF
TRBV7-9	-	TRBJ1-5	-	TGTGCCAGCAGCTATGGAGGTATCGATCAGCCCCAGCATTTT	CASSYGGIDQPQHF
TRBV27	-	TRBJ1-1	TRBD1	TGTGCCAACCAGGACAGGGGAGAGGGGAACACTGAAGCTTTCTTT	CANQDRGEGNTEAFF
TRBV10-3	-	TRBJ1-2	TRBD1	TGTGCCATCACTCCGGGACAGGGGGCCGAAGGTGACTATGGCTACACCTTC	CAITPGQGAEGDYGYTF
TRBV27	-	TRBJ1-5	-	TGTGCCAGCAGTCCCTCAGGGTATCAGCCCCAGCATTTT	CASSPSGYQPQHF
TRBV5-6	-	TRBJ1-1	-	TGTGCCAGCAGCTTACCCGGGTCCCCCACGGGGAACACTGAAGCTTTCTTT	CASSLPGSPTGNTEAFF
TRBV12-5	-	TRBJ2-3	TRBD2	TGTGCTAGTGCACTAGCGGGATTGAGCACAGATACGCAGTATTTT	CASALAGLSTDTQYF
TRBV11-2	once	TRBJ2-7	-	TGTGCCAGCAGCTTAGAAATACCCTCGTACGAGCAGTACTTC	CASSLEIPSYEQYF
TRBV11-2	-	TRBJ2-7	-	TGTGCCAGCAGCTTATCACAGGGATCCTACGAGCAGTACTTC	CASSLSQGSYEQYF
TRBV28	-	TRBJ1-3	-	TGTGCCAGCAATTTGCGGGGGCTCTCTGGAAACACCATATATTTT	CASNLRGLSGNTIYF
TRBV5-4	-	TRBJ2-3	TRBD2	TGTGCCAGCAGCTTGGGACTAGCGGAGACACGGGCGGATACGCAGTATTTT	CASSLGLAETRADTQYF
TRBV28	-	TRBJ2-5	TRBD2	TGTGCCAGCAGTCATCAACTAGCGGGAGAAAAAGAGACCCAGTACTTC	CASSHQLAGEKETQYF
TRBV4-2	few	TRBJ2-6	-	TGTGCCAGCAGCCAAGATCGGGACACCCCCCCTGGGGCCAACGTCCTGACTTTC	CASSQDRDTPPGANVLTF
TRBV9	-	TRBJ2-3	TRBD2	TGTGCCAGCAGCGTAGTCGGGAGGCACCCAGATACGCAGTATTTT	CASSVVGRHPDTQYF
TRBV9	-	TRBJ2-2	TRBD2	TGTGCCAGCAGCGCCCCCGGGACTAGTGATTCCACCGGGGAGCTGTTTTTT	CASSAPGTSDSTGELFF
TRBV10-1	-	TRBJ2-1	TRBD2	TGCGCCAGCGGGAAAGGGGGACTAGATTATAATGAGCAGTTCTTC	CASGKGGLDYNEQFF
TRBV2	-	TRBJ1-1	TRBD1	TGTGCCAGCTCGGGACAGACCGGCGTAGGGGCTTTCTTT	CASSGQTGVGAFF
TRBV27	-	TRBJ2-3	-	TGTGCCAGCAGTTCCTTCCCCCCCGTTAACGGGGGCCGCACAGATACGCAGTATTTT	CASSSFPPVNGGRTDTQYF
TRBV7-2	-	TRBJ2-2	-	TGTGCCAGCAGCTTTCATCGGGGAGGGGGTTTCGGCGTTCGCGGGGAGCTGTTTTTT	CASSFHRGGGFGVRGELFF
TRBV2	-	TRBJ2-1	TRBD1	TGTGCCAGCAGTGATAGACAGGGCGATGAGCAGTTCTTC	CASSDRQGDEQFF
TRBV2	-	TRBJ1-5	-	TGTGCCAGCAGTGATACAGGGTTCTATCAGCCCCAGCATTTT	CASSDTGFYQPQHF
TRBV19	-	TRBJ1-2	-	TGTGCCAGTGCCGAGGGTTACTATGGCTACACCTTC	CASAEGYYGYTF
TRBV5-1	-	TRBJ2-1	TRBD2	TGCGCCAGCAGCGGGGGACTAGCGGCCGCGAGCTCCTACAATGAGCAGTTCTTC	CASSGGLAAASSYNEQFF
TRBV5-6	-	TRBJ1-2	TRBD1	TGTGCCAGCAGCCCACCGGGACAGCTATACCCCTATGGCTACACCTTC	CASSPPGQLYPYGYTF
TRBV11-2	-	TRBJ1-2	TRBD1	TGTGCCAGCAGGGTGAGGGACAGATACTCCTATGGCTACACCTTC	CASRVRDRYSYGYTF
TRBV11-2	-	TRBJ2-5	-	TGTGCCAGCAGCTTACGCCCGCGGGCGGCCCGGGAGACCCAGTACTTC	CASSLRPRAARETQYF
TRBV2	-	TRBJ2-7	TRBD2	TGTGCCACCAGAGCGGGGCCTTCCTACGAGCAGTACTTC	CATRAGPSYEQYF
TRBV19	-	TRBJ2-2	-	TGTGCCAGTATGGTTACGAACACCGGGGAGCTGTTTTTT	CASMVTNTGELFF
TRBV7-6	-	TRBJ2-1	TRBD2	TGTGCCAGCAGCTTTAGCGGGACCAATGAGCAGTTCTTC	CASSFSGTNEQFF
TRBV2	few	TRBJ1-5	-	TGTGCCAGCAGGCTTAGATCGACAGGCGCGAGTTCTTATAGCAATCAGCCCCAGCATTTT	CASRLRSTGASSYSNQPQHF
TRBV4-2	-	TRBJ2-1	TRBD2	TGTGCCAGCAGCCAGACCGTCACTAGCGCCTCCTACAATGAGCAGTTCTTC	CASSQTVTSASYNEQFF
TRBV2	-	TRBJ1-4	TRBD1	TGTGCCAGCAGGGGGACAGACGAAAAACTGTTTTTT	CASRGTDEKLFF
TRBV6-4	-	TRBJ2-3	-	TGTGCCAGCAGTGACAAGGTGGAGGATACGCAGTATTTT	CASSDKVEDTQYF
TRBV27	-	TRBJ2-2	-	TGTGCCAGCAGTCCGTCCTACGGGACATTGCCCGGGGAGCTGTTTTTT	CASSPSYGTLPGELFF
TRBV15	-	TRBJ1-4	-	TGTGCCACCAGCAGAGGTGGGGGTGGAGTTATGGGTGAAAAACTGTTTTTT	CATSRGGGGVMGEKLFF
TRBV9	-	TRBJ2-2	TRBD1	TGTGCCAGCAACCCGGACTGGACAGGGGGGACCGGGGAGCTGTTTTTT	CASNPDWTGGTGELFF